The clone carrying this T cell receptor beta chain was detected ten times or more. Its antigen remains unknown. This record belongs to a study of T cell repertoires in cytomegalovirus infection. Study in general: Carrying CMV and the relevant HLA type showed in public TCR beta signatures.

Findings of the study overall: Adding up the frequency of public TCR beta families identified people who carried CMV plus the relevant HLA.

TCRdb reprocessed the reads via MiXCR and lists one record per CDR3 protein. In the table there are about 300,000 distinct CDR3 sequences, 8% to 10% of which are singletons. The clonotype originates from a human donor in good health (CMV status not recorded). Some clones in this sample may be carry-over from other donors' samples. Source material: PBMCs.

CDR3 DNA sequence: TGTGCCAGCAGCCTAGATACAGGGGTCAATCAGCCCCAGCATTTT. Amino acid sequence: CASSLDTGVNQPQHF. The chain combines TRBV7-2 with TRBJ1-5; 7 nucleotides align to TRBD1. The CDR3 loop spans 15 amino acids. The V gene's germline CDR1 is SGHTA and CDR2 FQGNSA. J was trimmed by 3 bases and V by 5 bases; bases with no gene match: 7.